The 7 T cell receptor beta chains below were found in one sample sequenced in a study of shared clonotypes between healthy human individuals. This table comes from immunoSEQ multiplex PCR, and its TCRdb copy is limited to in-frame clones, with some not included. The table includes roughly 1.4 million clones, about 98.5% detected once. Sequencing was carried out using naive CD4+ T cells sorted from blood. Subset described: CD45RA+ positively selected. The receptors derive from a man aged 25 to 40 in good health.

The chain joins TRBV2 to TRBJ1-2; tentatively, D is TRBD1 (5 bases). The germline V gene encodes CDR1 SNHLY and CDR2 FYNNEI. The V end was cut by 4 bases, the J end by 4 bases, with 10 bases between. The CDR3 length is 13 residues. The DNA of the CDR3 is TGTGCCAGCAGTGGGGGCGACGGCTATGGCTACACCTTC. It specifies CASSGGDGYGYTF.

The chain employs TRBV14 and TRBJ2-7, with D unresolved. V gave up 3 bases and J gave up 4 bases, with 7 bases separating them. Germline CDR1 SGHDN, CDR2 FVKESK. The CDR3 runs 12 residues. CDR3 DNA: TGTGCCAGCAGCCACCTTAGATACGAGCAGTACTTC. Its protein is CASSHLRYEQYF.

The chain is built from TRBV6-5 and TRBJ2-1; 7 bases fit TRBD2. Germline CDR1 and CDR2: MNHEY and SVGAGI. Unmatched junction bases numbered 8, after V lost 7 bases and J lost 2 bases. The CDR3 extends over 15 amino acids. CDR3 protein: CASTRAGLPYNEQFF. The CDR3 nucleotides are TGTGCCAGCACCCGAGCGGGACTGCCCTACAATGAGCAGTTCTTC.

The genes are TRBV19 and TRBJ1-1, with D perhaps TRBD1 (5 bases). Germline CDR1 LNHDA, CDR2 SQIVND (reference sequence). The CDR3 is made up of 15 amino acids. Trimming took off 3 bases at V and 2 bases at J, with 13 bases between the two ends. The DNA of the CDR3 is TGTGCCAGTAGTATTTGGGGCAGAAGAAACACTGAAGCTTTCTTT. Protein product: CASSIWGRRNTEAFF. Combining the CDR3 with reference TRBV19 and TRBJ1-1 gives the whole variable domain DGGITQSPKYLFRKEGQNVTLSCEQNLNHDAMYWYRQDPGQGLRLIYYSQIVNDFQKGDIAEGYSVSREKKESFPLTVTSAQKNPTAFYLCASSIWGRRNTEAFFGQGTRLTVV.

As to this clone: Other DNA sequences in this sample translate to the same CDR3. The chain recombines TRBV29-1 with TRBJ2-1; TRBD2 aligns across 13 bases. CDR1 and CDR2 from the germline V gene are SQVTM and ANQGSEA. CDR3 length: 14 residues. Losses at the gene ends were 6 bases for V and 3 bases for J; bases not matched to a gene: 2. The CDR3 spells CSVGTSGDYNEQFF. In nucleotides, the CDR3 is TGCAGCGTGGGGACTAGCGGGGACTACAATGAGCAGTTCTTC.

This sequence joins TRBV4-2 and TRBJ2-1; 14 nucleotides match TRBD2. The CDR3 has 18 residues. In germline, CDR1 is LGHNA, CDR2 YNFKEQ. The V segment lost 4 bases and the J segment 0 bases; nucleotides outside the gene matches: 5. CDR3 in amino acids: CASSLRTSGGTSYNEQFF. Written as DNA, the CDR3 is TGTGCCAGCAGCCTCCGGACTAGCGGGGGGACCTCCTACAATGAGCAGTTCTTC.

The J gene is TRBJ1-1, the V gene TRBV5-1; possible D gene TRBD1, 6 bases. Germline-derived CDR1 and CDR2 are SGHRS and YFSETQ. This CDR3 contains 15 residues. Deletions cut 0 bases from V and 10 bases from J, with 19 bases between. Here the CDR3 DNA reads TGCGCCAGCAGCTTGGCCGGGACGGGGGCGGCAGGAGCTTTCTTT. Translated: CASSLAGTGAAGAFF.